A single sample gave rise to the 7 T cell receptor beta chains below, sequenced in a study of blood T cell dynamics during melanoma immunotherapy. Data came from immunoSEQ multiplex PCR; TCRdb stores just in-frame clones and leaves some out. The sample carries 3,500 to 4,000 clones, approximately 97% recorded once. Documented time point: pre-treatment baseline. Sequenced here: effector memory CD8+ T cells from blood, sampled from a patient treated with checkpoint blockade. These receptors came from a human donor with melanoma.

This chain links TRBV4-1 with TRBJ1-2; D remains ambiguous. The germline V gene encodes CDR1 MGHRA and CDR2 YSYEKL. The V gene lost 3 bases and the J gene lost 0 bases, with 17 bases spanning the gap. The CDR3 sequence is 17 residues long. The CDR3 loop reads CASSQDYHQAANYGYTF. Here the CDR3 DNA reads TGCGCCAGCAGCCAGGATTATCACCAGGCAGCTAACTATGGCTACACCTTC.

This chain links TRBV11-2 with TRBJ2-1; 7 bases fit TRBD2. The CDR3 is 15 amino acids. The V and J ends lost 1 base and 5 bases, in that order; junction bases with no gene match: 5. Per the germline V gene, CDR1 is SGHAT and CDR2 is FQNNGV. The CDR3 protein is CASSLVLAENNEQFF. Here the CDR3 DNA reads TGTGCCAGCAGCTTAGTCCTAGCGGAAAACAATGAGCAGTTCTTC.

The CDR3 coding sequence is TGTGCCAGCAGCTCAATGACTAGCGGGAGGTTCAATGAGCAGTTCTTC. Protein sequence: CASSSMTSGRFNEQFF. This chain joins TRBV5-6 and TRBJ2-1; 13 bases line up with TRBD2. Germline lookup yields CDR1 SGHDT and CDR2 YYEEEE. This CDR3 has 16 residues. The ends lost 3 bases at V and 6 bases at J; junction bases unmatched: 6.

The chain joins TRBV25-1 to TRBJ2-5, with D possibly being TRBD2 (6 bases). Germline loops: CDR1 MGHDK, CDR2 SYGVNS. The CDR3 totals 16 residues. Trimming left V 1 base short and J 0 bases short, with 12 bases between. The CDR3 sequence: CASSEFLRDYQETQYF. CDR3 bases: TGTGCCAGCAGTGAATTTTTGAGGGACTACCAAGAGACCCAGTACTTC. Full variable domain (rest looked up from reference TRBV25-1 and TRBJ2-5): EADIYQTPRYLVIGTGKKITLECSQTMGHDKMYWYQQDPGMELHLIHYSYGVNSTEKGDLSSESTVSRIRTEHFPLTLESARPSHTSQYLCASSEFLRDYQETQYFGPGTRLLVL.

This clone was picked up one time. V and J are TRBV10-2 and TRBJ2-1; 7 bases match TRBD1. Trimming at V came to 6 bases and at J to 5 bases, leaving 10 bases not matched to a gene. Germline V lookup: CDR1 WSHSY, CDR2 SAAADI. The CDR3 runs 15 residues. The CDR3 here is CASSLGTAYDNEQFF. For the CDR3, the DNA is TGCGCCAGCAGCCTCGGGACAGCCTATGACAATGAGCAGTTCTTC.

The V call is TRBV10-1, the J call TRBJ2-7; unclear D gene. Germline lookup yields CDR1 WNHNN and CDR2 SYGVQD (reference sequence). V was cut by 2 bases and J by 0 bases, with 17 bases left in between. The CDR3 has 17 residues. The CDR3 DNA is TGCGCCAGCAGTGAGACCTACGGAACGGCTAGCTCCTACGAGCAGTACTTC. It encodes CASSETYGTASSYEQYF.

This rearrangement joins TRBV27 to TRBJ1-4; unclear D gene. The ends were cut back, 4 bases at V and 3 bases at J, with 15 bases in the middle. The CDR3 has 16 residues. Germline assignment: CDR1 MNHEY and CDR2 SMNVEV (reference sequence). CDR3 in amino acids: CASSSRSAPPNEKLFF. The CDR3 nucleotides are TGTGCCAGCAGTTCAAGGTCGGCACCGCCTAATGAAAAACTGTTTTTT.